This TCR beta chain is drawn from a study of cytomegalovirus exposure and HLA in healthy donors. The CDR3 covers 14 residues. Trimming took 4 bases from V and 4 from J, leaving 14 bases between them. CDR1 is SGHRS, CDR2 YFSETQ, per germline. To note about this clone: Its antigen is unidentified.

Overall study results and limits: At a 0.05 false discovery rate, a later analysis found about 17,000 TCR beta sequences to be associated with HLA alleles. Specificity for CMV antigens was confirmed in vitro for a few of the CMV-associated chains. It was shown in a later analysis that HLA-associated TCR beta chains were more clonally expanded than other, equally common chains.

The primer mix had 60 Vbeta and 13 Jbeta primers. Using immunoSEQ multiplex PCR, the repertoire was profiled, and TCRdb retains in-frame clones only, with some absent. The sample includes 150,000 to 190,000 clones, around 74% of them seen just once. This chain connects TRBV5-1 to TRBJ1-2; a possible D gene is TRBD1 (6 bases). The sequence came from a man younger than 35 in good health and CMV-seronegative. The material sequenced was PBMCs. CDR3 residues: CASSGATGPYGYTF. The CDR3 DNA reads TGCGCCAGCAGCGGGGCAACAGGGCCCTATGGCTACACCTTC.